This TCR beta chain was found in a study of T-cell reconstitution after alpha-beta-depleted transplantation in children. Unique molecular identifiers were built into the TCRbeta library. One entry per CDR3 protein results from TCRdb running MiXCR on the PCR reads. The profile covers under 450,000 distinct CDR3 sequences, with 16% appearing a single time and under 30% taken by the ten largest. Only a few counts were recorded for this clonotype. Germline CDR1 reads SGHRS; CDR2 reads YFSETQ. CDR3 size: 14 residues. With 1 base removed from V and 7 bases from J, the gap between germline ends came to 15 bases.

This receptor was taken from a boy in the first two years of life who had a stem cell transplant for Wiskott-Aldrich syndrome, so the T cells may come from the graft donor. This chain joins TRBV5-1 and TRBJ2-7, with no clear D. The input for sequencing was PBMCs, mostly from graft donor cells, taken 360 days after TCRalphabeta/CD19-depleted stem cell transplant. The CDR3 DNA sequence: TGCGCCAGCAGCTTGACTCCGTCTAATTTAGAGCAGTACTTC. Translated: CASSLTPSNLEQYF.